This TCR beta chain derives from a study of regulatory T cells in long-lasting Graves disease. Overall study findings and caveats: Persistent disease preferred TRBV28, TRBJ1-2 and TRBJ2-5.

CDR1 and CDR2 (germline): LNHDA, SQIVND (reference sequence). Trimming pared 2 bases from V and 2 bases from J, leaving 9 bases between. This CDR3 comprises 15 residues. The authors built TCR beta libraries using iRepertoire HTBI primers and Arm-PCR of CDR3 regions. In TCRdb, the multiplex PCR reads were re-called with MiXCR into one record per CDR3 protein. This table has approximately 440,000 distinct CDR3 sequences, around 20% appearing once. Specified time point: persistent/refractory GD, antithyroid drugs over 5 years with positive TRAb. Generation of the TCR library employed RNA extracted from PBMCs. Patients met American Thyroid Association criteria for Graves' disease. Into tubes containing EDTA, approximately 9.4 milliliters of peripheral blood were drawn. A word on this clonotype: Its antigen is not known.

The clonotype originates from a female donor with Graves disease. The sequences come from peripheral blood mononuclear cells (PBMCs), collected when the disease was refractory, from a patient treated with antithyroid drugs. The chain has TRBV19 and TRBJ2-2, with D unclear. CDR3: CASSIMAINTGELFF. DNA of the CDR3: TGTGCCAGTAGTATAATGGCTATCAACACCGGGGAGCTGTTTTTT.